Described below is a single T cell receptor beta chain sequence and its context. Time point in this sample: pre-sensitization, week 0. Regarding treatment: therapeutic diphenylcyclopropenone sensitization with weekly scalp DPC. The data stem from a study of human T cells and chemical hapten exposure. Trimming removed 0 bases from V and 5 bases from J, with 7 bases in between. Germline CDR1 MGHRA, CDR2 YSYEKL. This CDR3 region has 13 residues. TCRdb used MiXCR to reprocess the RACE reads, holding one entry per CDR3 protein. The sample has 350,000 to 400,000 distinct CDR3 sequences; about 5.1% are singletons.

V usage is TRBV4-1 and J usage is TRBJ2-5; D is undetermined. This receptor was taken from a woman in her forties or fifties with alopecia areata. Some clones in this sample may be carry-over from other donors' samples. The sequenced sample was whole blood, obtained in connection with sensitization to the hapten diphenylcyclopropenone (DPC). The CDR3 nucleotides read TGCGCCAGCAGCCAAGAGGTGGGGGAGACCCAGTACTTC. Its translation: CASSQEVGETQYF.